One sample yielded the 26 T cell receptor beta chains listed below, sequenced in a study of OX40 agonist ivuxolimab in advanced cancers. Clones were sequenced by immunoSEQ multiplex PCR, and TCRdb holds only the in-frame ones, with some missing. The sample contains 30,000 to 35,000 clones, more than 70% of which appear only once. Specimen: CD4+ or CD8+ T cells sorted from blood, collected in a trial of the OX40 agonist ivuxolimab. The source is an adult with an advanced solid tumor such as melanoma, head and neck, liver or kidney cancer.

This chain's CDR3 is CASSPKGTGLVETQYF. The CDR3 DNA sequence: TGTGCCAGCAGCCCCAAAGGGACAGGATTAGTGGAGACCCAGTACTTC. The chain links TRBV5-6 to TRBJ2-5, with 8 nucleotides matching TRBD1. The CDR3 contains 16 residues. CDR1 and CDR2 from the germline V gene are SGHDT and YYEEEE. After removal of 4 bases from V and 5 bases from J, the junction contained 13 bases not matched to a gene. The variable domain in full, with the rest retrieved from reference TRBV5-6 and TRBJ2-5, is DAGVTQSPTHLIKTRGQQVTLRCSPKSGHDTVSWYQQALGQGPQFIFQYYEEEERQRGNFPDRFSGHQFPNYSSELNVNALLLGDSALYLCASSPKGTGLVETQYFGPGTRLLVL.

This clone was seen a few times. V gene TRBV7-2 combines with J gene TRBJ1-5; a possible D gene is TRBD1 (5 bases). V was shortened by 3 bases and J by 3 bases, with 12 bases between the two germline ends. Per the germline V gene, CDR1 is SGHTA and CDR2 is FQGNSA. This CDR3 spans 15 amino acids. Here the CDR3 reads CASSFAGGLNQPQHF. In DNA, the CDR3 is TGTGCCAGCAGCTTTGCGGGGGGTCTCAATCAGCCCCAGCATTTT.

V and J are TRBV9 and TRBJ2-3, with a tentative D call TRBD2 (7 bases). Germline CDR1 is SGDLS and CDR2 is YYNGEE. The length of the CDR3 is 15 residues. Between the trimmed V and J ends, which lost 4 bases and 3 bases, there was a span of 15 bases. The CDR3 sequence: CASSPLGGQTDTQYF. The CDR3 coding sequence is TGTGCCAGCAGCCCACTGGGGGGGCAGACAGATACGCAGTATTTT.

CDR3 sequence (DNA): TGTGCCAGCGAGGGGACAACTAACTATGGCTACACCTTC. Translating it yields CASEGTTNYGYTF. The genes are TRBV6-1 and TRBJ1-2; possibly TRBD1 for D (6 bases). The germline V gene encodes CDR1 MNHNS and CDR2 SASEGT. The CDR3 is made up of 13 amino acids. V lost 8 bases and J 0 bases, leaving 10 bases between the germline ends.

The V and J genes are TRBV27 and TRBJ1-1; 9 bases map to TRBD1. The CDR3 length is 15 residues. Germline CDR1 reads MNHEY; CDR2 reads SMNVEV (reference sequence). The junction had 8 bases not matched to a gene; V was cut back by 6 bases and J by 3 bases. In nucleotides, the CDR3 is TGTGCCAGCAGGAGGGACAGGGAATGGGACACTGAAGCTTTCTTT. Translation: CASRRDREWDTEAFF.

The chain couples TRBV29-1 to TRBJ1-1, with 9 bases identical to TRBD1. The CDR3 contains 14 residues. V was pared by 6 bases and J by 5 bases, with 10 bases of the junction left unmatched. The germline gives CDR1 SQVTM, CDR2 ANQGSEA. Written as DNA, the CDR3 is TGCAGCGTGGACAGGGGAGGGTCCAGTACTGAAGCTTTCTTT. Translating it yields CSVDRGGSSTEAFF.

The chain joins TRBV5-1 to TRBJ1-1; tentative D call: TRBD1 (5 bases). Looked up from germline, CDR1 is SGHRS and CDR2 is YFSETQ. CDR3 length: 16 residues. Trimming stripped 0 bases from V and 5 bases from J, with 17 bases between. CDR3 residues: CASSLAGPGPRTEAFF. CDR3 coding DNA: TGCGCCAGCAGCTTGGCCGGTCCGGGGCCAAGGACTGAAGCTTTCTTT.

This clone was found once. This rearrangement joins TRBV30 to TRBJ2-3, with 7 bases fitting TRBD1. The V gene end was trimmed by 7 bases and the J gene end by 0 bases; junction bases not matched to a gene: 7. The V gene's germline CDR1 is GTSNPN and CDR2 SVGIG (reference sequence). The CDR3 sequence is 14 residues long. The CDR3 sequence is CASRTGLSTDTQYF. The CDR3 DNA reads as TGTGCCTCAAGGACAGGCCTTAGCACAGATACGCAGTATTTT.

The chain employs TRBV21-1 and TRBJ1-4; TRBD1, the table's D call, was not compared with the DNA. TRBV21-1 corresponds to a pseudogene. The length of the CDR3 is 13 residues. The CDR3 region has the DNA TGTGCCAGCAGCAAAGCGCTTTGCGGGACAGACCGTTTT. Its translation: CASSKALCGTDRF.

V is TRBV23-1 and J is TRBJ1-1; D unresolved. TRBV23-1 is flagged as an ORF with uncertain function. Between the trimmed V and J ends, which lost 6 bases and 4 bases, there was a span of 18 bases. The CDR3 contains 15 residues. The CDR3 DNA reads TGCGCCAGCAGGGTTCCCCTGGTACCGATCACTGAAGCTTTCTTT. Protein: CASRVPLVPITEAFF.

The chain is built from TRBV2 and TRBJ2-3; tentatively, D is TRBD1 or TRBD2 (5 bases each). CDR1 and CDR2 from the germline V gene are SNHLY and FYNNEI. CDR3 length: 14 residues. The V end lost 10 bases, the J end lost 3 bases, and 17 bases lay between the germline ends. CDR3 nucleotide sequence: TGTGCCAATTCGTACCGGGACCTAACAGATACGCAGTATTTT. It encodes CANSYRDLTDTQYF.

The chain has TRBV28 and TRBJ2-5; 8 bases match TRBD2. After removal of 6 bases from V and 4 bases from J, the junction contained 7 bases not matched to a gene. The CDR3 is 14 amino acids. Germline CDR1 MDHEN, CDR2 SYDVKM. Here the CDR3 reads CASRTGGAGETQYF. CDR3 coding DNA: TGTGCCAGCAGAACCGGGGGGGCAGGAGAGACCCAGTACTTC.

The CDR3 here is CASSSISGLTDTQYF. In DNA form, the CDR3 reads TGTGCCAGCAGCTCCATCTCCGGACTCACAGATACGCAGTATTTT. The J gene is TRBJ2-3, the V gene TRBV5-4; D possibly corresponds to TRBD2 (5 bases). The CDR3 consists of 15 residues. The V gene lost 3 bases and the J gene lost 2 bases, with 13 bases spanning the gap. Germline loops: CDR1 SGHNT, CDR2 YYREEE (reference sequence).

This clone was seen once. CDR3 region: CASSEGTEAFF. The CDR3 coding sequence is TGTGCCAGCAGTGAGGGCACTGAAGCTTTCTTT. This rearrangement joins TRBV2 to TRBJ1-1; D gene ambiguous. Between the trimmed V and J ends, which lost 3 bases and 4 bases, there was a span of 3 bases. The V gene's germline CDR1 is SNHLY and CDR2 FYNNEI. The CDR3 loop spans 11 amino acids.

The chain uses TRBV6-1 and TRBJ2-7; TRBD2 aligns across 7 bases. Germline V gene data show CDR1 as MNHNS and CDR2 as SASEGT. Losses at the gene ends were 4 bases for V and 4 bases for J; bases not matched to a gene: 13. The CDR3 totals 16 residues. The CDR3: CASSVGIPGEGYEQYF. CDR3 nucleotides: TGTGCCAGCAGTGTTGGTATCCCGGGGGAGGGGTACGAGCAGTACTTC.

This chain joins TRBV14 and TRBJ1-5; D remains ambiguous. Per the germline V gene, CDR1 is SGHDN and CDR2 is FVKESK. Trimming cost V 0 bases and J 9 bases, with 15 bases left between them. The CDR3 covers 15 residues. The CDR3 DNA sequence: TGTGCCAGCAGCCAAGAATTGGGCAGTGTGGGGCCCCAGCATTTT. Translated, it gives CASSQELGSVGPQHF. The variable domain in full, with the rest retrieved from reference TRBV14 and TRBJ1-5, is EAGVTQFPSHSVIEKGQTVTLRCDPISGHDNLYWYRRVMGKEIKFLLHFVKESKQDESGMPNNRFLAERTGGTYSTLKVQPAELEDSGVYFCASSQELGSVGPQHFGDGTRLSIL.

The chain couples TRBV5-1 to TRBJ1-2; 7 bases are shared with TRBD1. V was pared by 8 bases and J by 0 bases, with 7 bases of the junction left unmatched. Germline loops: CDR1 SGHRS, CDR2 YFSETQ. The CDR3 spans 14 residues. Written as DNA, the CDR3 is TGCGCCAGTCGTACAGGGGTTGCTAACTATGGCTACACCTTC. Translated: CASRTGVANYGYTF.

The V and J genes are TRBV6-1 and TRBJ2-5; TRBD1 matches at 9 bases. The end of the DNA fits TRBJ2-7 better, so the J call may be wrong. CDR1 and CDR2 from the germline V gene are MNHNS and SASEGT. CDR3 length: 14 residues. The chain's CDR3 is CASSASGQGGEQYF. Here the CDR3 DNA reads TGTGCCAGCAGTGCGTCGGGACAGGGAGGCGAGCAGTACTTC.

J is TRBJ2-1 and V is TRBV28; weak D call: TRBD2 (6 bases). The CDR3 has 11 amino acids. The germline V gene encodes CDR1 MDHEN and CDR2 SYDVKM. Deletions cut 5 bases from V and 15 bases from J, with 14 bases between. CDR3 coding DNA: TGTGCCAGCAGTCGTGGAATCGGGAGGTTCTTC. It encodes CASSRGIGRFF.

This clone showed up just once. The V and J genes are TRBV6-1 and TRBJ2-7, with 8 bases fitting TRBD1. V trimming: 2 bases; J trimming: 2 bases; junction bases outside the gene matches: 8. Germline lookup yields CDR1 MNHNS and CDR2 SASEGT. The CDR3 runs to 16 residues. The CDR3 nucleotides are TGTGCCAGCAGTGAAACCGCCGGGACAGGAGCCTACGAGCAGTACTTC. As protein: CASSETAGTGAYEQYF.

The J gene is TRBJ2-5, the V gene TRBV6-1; D remains unclear. CDR3 size: 13 residues. Between the trimmed V and J ends, which lost 4 bases and 2 bases, there was a span of 8 bases. Germline lookup yields CDR1 MNHNS and CDR2 SASEGT. The CDR3, as DNA: TGTGCCAGCAGTGTCGGCTGGCAAGAGACCCAGTACTTC. Protein: CASSVGWQETQYF.

The gene calls are TRBV19 and TRBJ2-3, with D tentatively TRBD1 or TRBD2 (5 bases each). CDR1 LNHDA and CDR2 SQIVND come from the germline V gene (reference sequence). Trimming cost V 4 bases and J 6 bases, with 14 bases left between them. There are 14 residues in the CDR3. In DNA form, the CDR3 reads TGTGCCAGTAGTACTCGAACGAGGGGTGATACGCAGTATTTT. Translating it yields CASSTRTRGDTQYF.

The chain carries TRBV5-5 and TRBJ2-5; unclear D gene. The V and J ends lost 5 bases and 2 bases respectively, with 10 bases between them. Germline loops: CDR1 SGHKS, CDR2 YYEKEE (reference sequence). This CDR3 region has 13 residues. The CDR3 reads CASRGLGQETQYF. The CDR3, as DNA: TGTGCCAGCAGGGGGTTGGGGCAAGAGACCCAGTACTTC.

This sequence joins TRBV7-2 and TRBJ2-3; weak D call: TRBD1 (6 bases). This CDR3 contains 13 residues. The germline V and J ends were trimmed by 6 bases and 0 bases, with 7 bases remaining between them. CDR1 and CDR2 (germline): SGHTA, FQGNSA. The CDR3 DNA sequence: TGTGCCAGCAGAGGGACAAGCACAGATACGCAGTATTTT. Translated: CASRGTSTDTQYF.

The chain joins TRBV7-2 to TRBJ2-7, with a possible D match to TRBD1 (5 bases). The germline V gene encodes CDR1 SGHTA and CDR2 FQGNSA. This CDR3 spans 15 amino acids. The germline V and J ends were trimmed by 2 bases and 2 bases, with 13 bases remaining between them. CDR3 region: CASSLYPRGPYEQYF. The CDR3 coding sequence is TGTGCCAGCAGCTTATACCCTAGGGGTCCCTACGAGCAGTACTTC.

This clone qualifies as medium-sized (0.01 to 0.1%). Other DNA sequences in the sample encode the same CDR3. V gene TRBV18 combines with J gene TRBJ1-1; the D is unclear. Per germline, CDR1 KGHSH and CDR2 LQKENI. V shed 2 bases and J shed 2 bases, with 6 bases lying between them. CDR3 size: 13 residues. CDR3 DNA: TGTGCCAGCTCACCAAACGGCAACACTGAAGCTTTCTTT. Its protein is CASSPNGNTEAFF.